The 32 T cell receptor beta chains given below trace back to one sample, sequenced in a study of T cell responses to AZD1222 COVID-19 vaccine. Clones were sequenced by immunoSEQ multiplex PCR, and TCRdb holds only the in-frame ones, with some missing. This sample carries about 140,000 clones, around 92% of them seen once, and the ten largest clones take about 3.5%. This specimen was peripheral blood, taken 28 days after the second AZD1222 dose. Receptors originate from an adult who received the AZD1222 COVID-19 vaccine.

The chain joins TRBV7-2 to TRBJ1-4; D possibly corresponds to TRBD1 (6 bases). V dropped 1 base and J dropped 5 bases, with 11 bases sitting between them. From germline, CDR1 is SGHTA and CDR2 FQGNSA. The CDR3 is 15 residues long. As DNA, the CDR3 is TGTGCCAGCAGCTTAGGGGGGGCTTCGAATGAAAAACTGTTTTTT. Protein sequence: CASSLGGASNEKLFF.

The V gene is TRBV9, the J gene TRBJ2-5; 11 bases are shared with TRBD1. Looked up from germline, CDR1 is SGDLS and CDR2 is YYNGEE. The CDR3 loop spans 17 amino acids. With 3 bases clipped from V and 4 bases from J, the junction kept 11 bases outside the gene matches. The CDR3 spells CASSATSGQGAGETQYF. CDR3 in DNA: TGTGCCAGCAGCGCTACCTCAGGACAGGGGGCGGGAGAGACCCAGTACTTC.

This sequence joins TRBV27 and TRBJ1-4; 9 nucleotides line up with TRBD1. CDR3 length: 15 amino acids. The germline gives CDR1 MNHEY, CDR2 SMNVEV (reference sequence). V lost 4 bases to trimming and J lost 8 bases; unmatched junction nucleotides: 8. CDR3 coding DNA: TGTGCCAGCAGTTCTCGGGACAGGGTGGACGAAAAACTGTTTTTT. It yields the protein CASSSRDRVDEKLFF.

This chain's CDR3 is CAIRQGVSPLHF. The CDR3 bases are TGTGCCATCAGACAGGGAGTTTCACCCCTCCACTTT. The chain joins TRBV10-3 to TRBJ1-6, with D possibly TRBD1 on 6 matching bases. CDR1 is ENHRY and CDR2 is SYGVKD in the germline V gene. V lost 6 bases and J 9 bases, leaving 9 bases between the germline ends. CDR3 size: 12 residues.

This clone appeared once. The chain combines TRBV30 with TRBJ1-1, with TRBD1 as a possible D gene (5 bases). Trimming pared 3 bases from V and 0 bases from J, leaving 14 bases between. The CDR3 spans 15 residues. Germline V CDR1 and CDR2: GTSNPN, SVGIG (reference sequence). The CDR3 DNA is TGTGCCTGGAGCTACCCCGGGACTATGAACACTGAAGCTTTCTTT. Amino acids: CAWSYPGTMNTEAFF.

The V gene is TRBV28, the J gene TRBJ1-2; maybe TRBD1 (5 bases). With 7 bases removed from V and 4 bases from J, the gap between germline ends came to 22 bases. The CDR3 has 16 residues. Germline V gene sequence: CDR1 MDHEN, CDR2 SYDVKM. The CDR3 nucleotides read TGTGCCAGCACTGCTTCCGGGACCGGGAGGGGCTATGGCTACACCTTC. Amino acid sequence: CASTASGTGRGYGYTF.

The chain links TRBV27 to TRBJ2-1, with 7 bases that match TRBD2. Germline lookup yields CDR1 MNHEY and CDR2 SMNVEV (reference sequence). V dropped 5 bases and J dropped 15; count of bases not matched to a gene: 13. CDR3 size: 13 residues. CDR3 region: CASSARLALGRFF. CDR3 sequence (DNA): TGTGCCAGCAGTGCAAGACTAGCCCTTGGACGGTTCTTC.

The genes are TRBV5-1 and TRBJ2-1, with 12 bases lining up with TRBD2. Losses at the gene ends were 2 bases for V and 8 bases for J; bases not matched to a gene: 8. The CDR3 is 16 residues long. Germline CDR1 reads SGHRS; CDR2 reads YFSETQ. CDR3 sequence (DNA): TGCGCCAGCAGCTTAGGAGCTAGCGGGAGGGTGGATGAGCAGTTCTTC. As protein: CASSLGASGRVDEQFF.

This clone occurred a few times. This chain links TRBV6-5 with TRBJ1-2, with D hard to call. Germline V gene sequence: CDR1 MNHEY, CDR2 SVGAGI. The CDR3 extends over 14 amino acids. With 0 bases removed from V and 3 bases from J, the gap between germline ends came to 8 bases. DNA for the CDR3: TGTGCCAGCAGTTACTCCCCCCATTACTATGGCTACACCTTC. This translates into CASSYSPHYYGYTF.

This chain connects TRBV4-3 to TRBJ2-3; D not resolved. Trimming pared 2 bases from V and 0 bases from J, leaving 15 bases between. Germline CDR1 LGHNA, CDR2 YSLEER. The CDR3 runs 17 residues. CDR3 sequence: CASSQIIPGASTDTQYF. CDR3 nucleotides: TGCGCCAGCAGCCAAATAATCCCGGGCGCGAGCACAGATACGCAGTATTTT.

The chain carries TRBV7-9 and TRBJ1-4; 7 bases line up with TRBD1. The CDR3 loop spans 17 amino acids. From germline, CDR1 is SEHNR and CDR2 FQNEAQ (reference sequence). Trimming cost V 3 bases and J 5 bases; bases outside gene matches: 12. The CDR3 coding sequence is TGTGCCAGCAGCTTTTCCGATGTAGGGGGCTTCAATGAAAAACTGTTTTTT. As protein: CASSFSDVGGFNEKLFF.

The chain employs TRBV28 and TRBJ2-7, with D maybe TRBD2 (5 bases). The V gene lost 5 bases and the J gene lost 5 bases, with 16 bases spanning the gap. Germline-derived CDR1 and CDR2 are MDHEN and SYDVKM. The CDR3 is made up of 14 amino acids. The CDR3 spells CASSLPTRRDEQYF. Here the CDR3 DNA reads TGTGCCAGCAGTCTCCCAACAAGGCGGGACGAGCAGTACTTC. The full variable domain, its missing parts supplied by reference TRBV28 and TRBJ2-7, is DVKVTQSSRYLVKRTGEKVFLECVQDMDHENMFWYRQDPGLGLRLIYFSYDVKMKEKGDIPEGYSVSREKKERFSLILESASTNQTSMYLCASSLPTRRDEQYFGPGTRLTVT.

V gene TRBV7-3 combines with J gene TRBJ1-4; tentative D call: TRBD1 (6 bases). Trimming shortened V by 0 bases and J by 8 bases, and 7 bases separated the two germline ends. Looked up from germline, CDR1 is SGHTA and CDR2 is FQGTGA. The CDR3 sequence is 13 residues long. The CDR3 here is CASSLTGGEKLFF. The CDR3 coding sequence is TGTGCCAGCAGCTTAACAGGGGGAGAAAAACTGTTTTTT.

The chain combines TRBV29-1 with TRBJ1-3, with D uncertain. From germline, CDR1 is SQVTM and CDR2 ANQGSEA. Deletions cut 8 bases from V and 4 bases from J, with 12 bases between. The CDR3 is made up of 12 amino acids. The CDR3 DNA reads as TGCAGCATCCAGACAAGGGGAAACACCATATATTTT. Its translation: CSIQTRGNTIYF.

A single count supports this clone. The chain combines TRBV24-1 with TRBJ1-2; possibly TRBD1 for D (5 bases). From germline, CDR1 is KGHDR and CDR2 SFDVKD. The CDR3 consists of 12 residues. V dropped 1 base and J dropped 7 bases, with 6 bases sitting between them. The CDR3 sequence is CATSDFRGGYTF. The CDR3 DNA reads TGTGCCACCAGTGATTTTAGGGGTGGCTACACCTTC.

This sequence joins TRBV5-1 and TRBJ1-2; D call uncertain. The CDR3 sequence is 14 residues long. From germline, CDR1 is SGHRS and CDR2 YFSETQ. V lost 0 bases to trimming and J lost 2 bases, with 8 bases between them. The CDR3 bases are TGCGCCAGCAGCTTGGATCCAGCCAACTATGGCTACACCTTC. Protein product: CASSLDPANYGYTF.

V and J are TRBV7-9 and TRBJ1-4; D gene ambiguous. The germline gives CDR1 SEHNR, CDR2 FQNEAQ (reference sequence). Trimming shortened V by 6 bases and J by 0 bases, and 8 bases separated the two germline ends. The CDR3 spans 14 residues. CDR3 region: CASRPGTTNEKLFF. DNA of the CDR3: TGTGCCAGCAGACCAGGCACAACTAATGAAAAACTGTTTTTT.

The CDR3: CASKLGAKSQEQYF. CDR3 sequence (DNA): TGTGCCAGCAAACTGGGGGCAAAATCTCAGGAGCAGTACTTC. The V gene is TRBV6-5, the J gene TRBJ2-7; tentative D call: TRBD1 (6 bases). CDR3 length equals 14 residues. Germline CDR1 reads MNHEY; CDR2 reads SVGAGI. The V gene lost 7 bases and the J gene lost 7 bases, with 20 bases spanning the gap.

This chain uses TRBV6-2 or TRBV6-3 with TRBJ2-1, with 14 bases fitting TRBD2. Trimming removed 3 bases from V and 7 bases from J; junction bases left unmatched: 11. The CDR3 covers 18 residues. The germline V gene has CDR1 MNHEY and CDR2 SVGEGT. The CDR3 here is CASSYRYVGLAGANEQFF. The CDR3 DNA reads TGTGCCAGCAGTTATCGGTACGTGGGACTAGCGGGAGCAAATGAGCAGTTCTTC.

The chain joins TRBV12-3 or TRBV12-4 to TRBJ1-2, with D possibly TRBD1 on 6 matching bases. The CDR3 contains 13 residues. V lost 7 bases to trimming and J lost 4 bases, with 13 bases between them. The CDR3 loop reads CASTSSGVYGYTF. In DNA, the CDR3 is TGTGCCAGCACCTCTTCAGGGGTCTATGGCTACACCTTC.

The chain has TRBV5-5 and TRBJ1-5; tentatively, D is TRBD1 (5 bases). Trimming took off 4 bases at V and 0 bases at J, with 11 bases between the two ends. This CDR3 has 15 residues. In germline, CDR1 is SGHKS, CDR2 YYEKEE (reference sequence). The CDR3: CASSPGTVSNQPQHF. As DNA, the CDR3 is TGTGCCAGCAGCCCCGGGACGGTTAGCAATCAGCCCCAGCATTTT. Looking up the rest from reference TRBV5-5 and TRBJ1-5 gives the full variable domain: DAGVTQSPTHLIKTRGQQVTLRCSPISGHKSVSWYQQVLGQGPQFIFQYYEKEERGRGNFPDRFSARQFPNYSSELNVNALLLGDSALYLCASSPGTVSNQPQHFGDGTRLSIL.

The genes are TRBV28 and TRBJ2-7; 8 bases match TRBD1. Germline lookup yields CDR1 MDHEN and CDR2 SYDVKM. CDR3 size: 15 residues. The V gene end was trimmed by 5 bases and the J gene end by 2 bases; junction bases not matched to a gene: 8. In nucleotides, the CDR3 is TGTGCCAGCAGTCGCTGGACAGGGCGGACCTACGAGCAGTACTTC. The encoded protein is CASSRWTGRTYEQYF.

This chain joins TRBV7-2 and TRBJ2-3; D unclear. Germline V gene lookup returns CDR1 SGHTA and CDR2 FQGNSA. Trimming shortened V by 4 bases and J by 2 bases, and 4 bases separated the two germline ends. The CDR3 sequence is 12 residues long. Here the CDR3 reads CASSSYTDTQYF. DNA of the CDR3: TGTGCCAGCAGCTCCTACACAGATACGCAGTATTTT.

The chain joins TRBV24-1 to TRBJ2-4, with 8 bases that match TRBD1. Trimming at V came to 3 bases and at J to 5 bases, leaving 8 bases not matched to a gene. CDR1 and CDR2 from the germline V gene are KGHDR and SFDVKD. The length of the CDR3 is 16 residues. In nucleotides, the CDR3 is TGTGCCACCAGTGATCGGACTCCGGGACAGGAAAACATTCAGTACTTC. Translation gives CATSDRTPGQENIQYF.

The chain uses TRBV6-5 and TRBJ1-1; D perhaps matches TRBD1 (6 bases). This CDR3 contains 15 residues. The germline V and J ends were trimmed by 5 bases and 1 base, with 14 bases remaining between them. The germline CDR1 and CDR2 sequences are MNHEY and SVGAGI. The CDR3 bases are TGTGCCAGCAGTCTATCCGGGACACAGAACACTGAAGCTTTCTTT. This translates into CASSLSGTQNTEAFF.

The V gene is TRBV24-1, the J gene TRBJ1-2; possible D gene TRBD1, 6 bases. Trimming cost V 4 bases and J 3 bases, with 14 bases left between them. The germline gives CDR1 KGHDR, CDR2 SFDVKD. The CDR3 covers 15 residues. This CDR3 is CATSDPSRGDYGYTF. The CDR3 DNA reads as TGTGCCACCAGTGACCCTTCGAGGGGGGACTATGGCTACACCTTC.

The chain couples TRBV7-9 to TRBJ1-3; D remains ambiguous. V lost 5 bases, J lost 6 bases, and 11 bases lay in between. This CDR3 spans 13 amino acids. CDR1 is SEHNR and CDR2 is FQNEAQ in the germline V gene (reference sequence). CDR3 in amino acids: CASSLTRANTIYF. The CDR3 region has the DNA TGTGCCAGCAGCCTAACGAGAGCAAACACCATATATTTT.

The chain joins TRBV7-2 to TRBJ2-7; D ambiguous. The germline V and J ends were trimmed by 5 bases and 3 bases, with 17 bases remaining between them. The germline CDR1 and CDR2 sequences are SGHTA and FQGNSA. CDR3 length: 15 residues. In nucleotides, the CDR3 is TGTGCCAGCAGCCCCGCCGGATCCGGCCTCTACGAGCAGTACTTC. Amino acid sequence: CASSPAGSGLYEQYF.

The rearrangement uses TRBV18 and TRBJ1-3, with D uncertain. The CDR3 is made up of 16 amino acids. Germline lookup yields CDR1 KGHSH and CDR2 LQKENI. Deletions cut 3 bases from V and 2 bases from J, with 14 bases between. The CDR3 nucleotides are TGTGCCAGCTCACCTTATGACGGATCCACTGGAAACACCATATATTTT. Its protein is CASSPYDGSTGNTIYF.

This clone was observed a single time. V and J are TRBV18 and TRBJ1-3; D remains unclear. From germline, CDR1 is KGHSH and CDR2 LQKENI. The CDR3 has 16 residues. The germline V and J ends were trimmed by 4 bases and 4 bases, with 17 bases remaining between them. The CDR3: CASSLGSAQRGNTIYF. DNA of the CDR3: TGTGCCAGCTCACTTGGTAGCGCGCAGAGGGGAAACACCATATATTTT. Full variable domain (remainder filled in from reference TRBV18 and TRBJ1-3): NAGVMQNPRHLVRRRGQEARLRCSPMKGHSHVYWYRQLPEEGLKFMVYLQKENIIDESGMPKERFSAEFPKEGPSILRIQQVVRGDSAAYFCASSLGSAQRGNTIYFGEGSWLTVV.

The chain links TRBV19 to TRBJ2-7; 10 positions match TRBD1. The CDR3 sequence is 17 residues long. CDR1 is LNHDA and CDR2 is SQIVND in the germline V gene (reference sequence). Trimming cost V 5 bases and J 0 bases; bases outside gene matches: 10. The CDR3 region is CASSQQVGTGASYEQYF. The CDR3 region has the DNA TGTGCCAGTAGTCAACAAGTAGGGACAGGGGCCTCCTACGAGCAGTACTTC.

The chain employs TRBV28 and TRBJ2-3; D not resolved. The germline CDR1 and CDR2 sequences are MDHEN and SYDVKM. This CDR3 contains 12 residues. V lost 5 bases and J lost 3, with 6 bases in between. The CDR3 loop reads CASSLLTDTQYF. The DNA of the CDR3 is TGTGCCAGCAGTCTACTAACAGATACGCAGTATTTT. Complete variable domain (other parts from reference TRBV28 and TRBJ2-3): DVKVTQSSRYLVKRTGEKVFLECVQDMDHENMFWYRQDPGLGLRLIYFSYDVKMKEKGDIPEGYSVSREKKERFSLILESASTNQTSMYLCASSLLTDTQYFGPGTRLTVL.